The present entry profiles one TCR beta chain with its context. Its cognate antigen is unknown. This sample was taken from a study of PD-1 blockade in classical Hodgkin lymphoma. Findings and caveats of the study: It was reported that newly diagnosed patients had less baseline TCR diversity than healthy donors. The drivers behind the repertoire differences, possibly disease activity or prior therapy, remain undefined.

From germline, CDR1 is SGHTA and CDR2 FQGNSA. The V gene lost 5 bases and the J gene lost 2 bases, with 10 bases spanning the gap. The CDR3 sequence is 13 residues long. Documented time point: newly diagnosed, previously untreated cHL patient sample. This table comes from immunoSEQ multiplex PCR, and its TCRdb copy is limited to in-frame clones, with some not included. Of approximately 70,000 clones listed, roughly 93% are singletons. The source of this sequence is a human donor with classical Hodgkin lymphoma. The source material was peripheral blood mononuclear cells (PBMCs). The rearrangement links TRBV7-2 to TRBJ2-7; D remains unclear. The CDR3 reads CASSPSVTYEQYF. The DNA of the CDR3 is TGTGCCAGCAGCCCCTCAGTCACCTACGAGCAGTACTTC.